These T cell receptor beta chains were read from a single sample in a study of a mutant IDH1 vaccine in newly diagnosed glioma. Their recognized antigens are unknown. The table came from immunoSEQ multiplex PCR; TCRdb's copy has only in-frame clones and leaves some out. Counted here are under 35,000 clones, under 80% occurring once; the ten biggest clones make up roughly 8%. Specimen: PBMCs, collected from a glioma patient whose treatment included an IDH1 peptide vaccine. The receptor source for this set is a man aged 50 to 60 with glioma. Each CDR3 is given with its conserved first and last residue. The D gene is left open where the match is weak. Size is stated for part of the rows, as once, few or many counts, or as a class when the clone is expanded.

D gene: TRBD1; V gene: TRBV19; J gene: TRBJ1-4; clone size: .; CDR3 protein: CARGQGGRKLFF
D gene: .; V gene: TRBV20-1; J gene: TRBJ1-1; clone size: .; CDR3 protein: CSAAEAFF
D gene: .; V gene: TRBV6-5; J gene: TRBJ1-2; clone size: .; CDR3 protein: CASSSYGGDIDYTF
D gene: .; V gene: TRBV5-1; J gene: TRBJ1-1; clone size: .; CDR3 protein: CASSLVAGLNTEAFF
D gene: .; V gene: TRBV4-2; J gene: TRBJ2-6; clone size: .; CDR3 protein: CASSQEQSSGANVLTF
D gene: TRBD1; V gene: TRBV19; J gene: TRBJ1-5; clone size: .; CDR3 protein: CASRDRGLGQPQHF
D gene: .; V gene: TRBV2; J gene: TRBJ1-6; clone size: .; CDR3 protein: CASSVDGLSNSPLHF
D gene: .; V gene: TRBV7-9; J gene: TRBJ1-4; clone size: .; CDR3 protein: CASSLALGDGKLFF
D gene: TRBD1; V gene: TRBV2; J gene: TRBJ1-2; clone size: .; CDR3 protein: CASSEAGDRVLGYTF
D gene: .; V gene: TRBV30; J gene: TRBJ2-2; clone size: .; CDR3 protein: CAWSGVGTNTGELFF
D gene: TRBD2; V gene: TRBV28; J gene: TRBJ2-7; clone size: .; CDR3 protein: CASSVHSGYEQYF
D gene: .; V gene: TRBV30; J gene: TRBJ1-3; clone size: .; CDR3 protein: CAWSLGAGPSGNTIYF
D gene: .; V gene: TRBV25-1; J gene: TRBJ1-5; clone size: once; CDR3 protein: CASSGDLGNQPQHF
D gene: .; V gene: TRBV6-6; J gene: TRBJ2-1; clone size: .; CDR3 protein: CASSYMGRAHNEQFF
D gene: .; V gene: TRBV27; J gene: TRBJ2-2; clone size: .; CDR3 protein: CASSLFGRRNTGELFF
D gene: .; V gene: TRBV7-9; J gene: TRBJ2-7; clone size: once; CDR3 protein: CASSASGVGSHEQYF
D gene: TRBD2; V gene: TRBV10-3; J gene: TRBJ2-5; clone size: few; CDR3 protein: CAPSGGAGETQYF
D gene: .; V gene: TRBV30; J gene: TRBJ1-3; clone size: medium-sized; CDR3 protein: CASQVLDSGNTIYF
D gene: .; V gene: TRBV12-5; J gene: TRBJ2-2; clone size: .; CDR3 protein: CASGLFAVIENTGELFF
D gene: .; V gene: TRBV12-5; J gene: TRBJ2-3; clone size: .; CDR3 protein: CASAGSTDTQYF
D gene: TRBD2; V gene: TRBV2; J gene: TRBJ2-4; clone size: .; CDR3 protein: CASSRTSGGAGNIQYF
D gene: .; V gene: TRBV19; J gene: TRBJ1-5; clone size: .; CDR3 protein: CASCTGLYSNQPQHF
D gene: .; V gene: TRBV10-3; J gene: TRBJ1-2; clone size: .; CDR3 protein: CAISARPVGNYLGYTF
D gene: .; V gene: TRBV7-2; J gene: TRBJ1-5; clone size: .; CDR3 protein: CASSPSSNQPQHF
D gene: TRBD1; V gene: TRBV5-1; J gene: TRBJ2-7; clone size: .; CDR3 protein: CASSFSPGQGYEQYF
D gene: .; V gene: TRBV7-2; J gene: TRBJ2-3; clone size: .; CDR3 protein: CASSLGGRDTQYF
D gene: .; V gene: TRBV28; J gene: TRBJ1-3; clone size: few; CDR3 protein: CASSEGMKNTIYF
D gene: .; V gene: TRBV5-1; J gene: TRBJ1-2; clone size: .; CDR3 protein: CASSFGEGMSYTF
D gene: .; V gene: TRBV7-8; J gene: TRBJ2-5; clone size: .; CDR3 protein: CASSLQGETQYF
D gene: .; V gene: TRBV4-3; J gene: TRBJ2-6; clone size: .; CDR3 protein: CASSQAATGANVLTF
D gene: TRBD1; V gene: TRBV30; J gene: TRBJ1-2; clone size: once; CDR3 protein: CACNLAGQRSYGYTF
D gene: .; V gene: TRBV18; J gene: TRBJ2-5; clone size: .; CDR3 protein: CASSPNRDGETQYF
D gene: TRBD1; V gene: TRBV11-2; J gene: TRBJ1-1; clone size: .; CDR3 protein: CASSRTRDRVTEAFF
D gene: .; V gene: TRBV6-5; J gene: TRBJ2-7; clone size: .; CDR3 protein: CASISVSAPYEQYF
D gene: .; V gene: TRBV2; J gene: TRBJ1-2; clone size: .; CDR3 protein: CASSVNYANGYTF
D gene: .; V gene: TRBV4-1; J gene: TRBJ1-1; clone size: few; CDR3 protein: CASSQDIGLGTEAFF
D gene: TRBD1; V gene: TRBV6-5; J gene: TRBJ1-3; clone size: .; CDR3 protein: CASRARTGGNTIYF
D gene: .; V gene: TRBV28; J gene: TRBJ2-7; clone size: .; CDR3 protein: CASSLGSGQWQYF
D gene: .; V gene: TRBV27; J gene: TRBJ1-4; clone size: .; CDR3 protein: CASSFTLTRGANEKLFF
D gene: .; V gene: TRBV19; J gene: TRBJ2-2; clone size: .; CDR3 protein: CASSIGSGGTGELFF
D gene: TRBD2; V gene: TRBV19; J gene: TRBJ2-2; clone size: .; CDR3 protein: CASSIGGGATGELFF
D gene: .; V gene: TRBV5-1; J gene: TRBJ1-1; clone size: .; CDR3 protein: CASSPWTAENTEAFF
D gene: .; V gene: TRBV7-2; J gene: TRBJ1-2; clone size: .; CDR3 protein: CASSLAQLGVEGYTF
D gene: .; V gene: TRBV6-1; J gene: TRBJ2-7; clone size: .; CDR3 protein: CASSEDWSKAYEQYF
D gene: .; V gene: TRBV2; J gene: TRBJ1-4; clone size: .; CDR3 protein: CASRRLKGEKLFF
D gene: .; V gene: TRBV19; J gene: TRBJ1-5; clone size: few; CDR3 protein: CATRDSNQPQHF
D gene: .; V gene: TRBV9; J gene: TRBJ1-4; clone size: few; CDR3 protein: CASSPGPLANEKLFF
D gene: TRBD1; V gene: TRBV4-1; J gene: TRBJ2-7; clone size: .; CDR3 protein: CASSQATGTGGYEQYF
D gene: .; V gene: TRBV15; J gene: TRBJ2-7; clone size: .; CDR3 protein: CATSRDDSGPYEQYF